This entry lists 13 T cell receptor beta chains sequenced from one sample in a study of CD8 T cells in ankylosing spondylitis. Findings and limits, study-wide: Characteristic, it appeared, of ankylosing spondylitis blood was a TCR beta motif of eight or nine highly homologous variants.

TCRdb independently ran MiXCR on the 5' RACE reads; one entry per CDR3 protein. This sample yields 400,000 to 450,000 distinct CDR3 sequences, of which 15% to 20% are seen a single time; approximately 0.93% belongs to the top ten. These receptors are not linked to any known antigen. The sample taken for sequencing was blood, either unsorted or a sorted T cell fraction (not recorded which). The receptors were gathered from a male donor with ankylosing spondylitis.

The V call is TRBV19, the J call TRBJ1-2; 7 bases are shared with TRBD1. The V and J ends lost 2 bases and 7 bases, in that order; junction bases with no gene match: 13. The CDR3 has 16 residues. Germline V lookup: CDR1 LNHDA, CDR2 SQIVND (reference sequence). In DNA, the CDR3 is TGTGCCAGTAGTATAAAGACAGGGTTGTCGTCCCGTGGCTACACCTTC. The encoded protein is CASSIKTGLSSRGYTF.

The V gene is TRBV6-5, the J gene TRBJ2-3; 8 positions match TRBD1. CDR1 MNHEY and CDR2 SVGAGI come from the germline V gene. The CDR3 has 13 amino acids. J was trimmed by 9 bases and V by 1 base; bases with no gene match: 3. The CDR3 here is CASSYYRQGTQYF. The DNA for the CDR3 is TGTGCCAGCAGTTACTACCGACAGGGGACGCAGTATTTT.

This clonotype has just a few counts. This chain links TRBV6-5 with TRBJ2-7, with 7 bases matching TRBD1. V was clipped by 5 bases and J by 2 bases; unmatched bases: 6. There are 14 residues in the CDR3. Germline V gene lookup returns CDR1 MNHEY and CDR2 SVGAGI. CDR3 region: CASSNRQGAYEQYF. The CDR3 DNA follows: TGTGCCAGCAGTAACCGACAGGGAGCCTACGAGCAGTACTTC.

This clonotype was seen a handful of times. The rearrangement links TRBV6-1 to TRBJ1-3, with TRBD1 as a possible D gene (5 bases). Germline V CDR1 and CDR2: MNHNS, SASEGT. V dropped 6 bases and J dropped 0 bases, with 15 bases sitting between them. This CDR3 has 16 amino acids. The CDR3 here is CASRPTTEISGNTIYF. The DNA of the CDR3 is TGTGCCAGCAGACCGACGACAGAAATCTCTGGAAACACCATATATTTT.

The V call is TRBV14, the J call TRBJ2-2; the match to TRBD2 covers 9 bases. CDR3 length equals 18 residues. The V gene's germline CDR1 is SGHDN and CDR2 FVKESK. V lost 3 bases and J lost 5; bases outside the gene matches: 13. CDR3 in DNA: TGTGCCAGCAGCCACCAACTGGTTAGCGGGGGTGTAACCGGGGAGCTGTTTTTT. Its translation: CASSHQLVSGGVTGELFF.

The table lists this clonotype with a few counts. The chain couples TRBV29-1 to TRBJ2-1; the D is unclear. Trimming left V 4 bases short and J 8 bases short, with 15 bases between. The CDR3 length is 13 residues. The germline V gene encodes CDR1 SQVTM and CDR2 ANQGSEA. The CDR3 coding sequence is TGCAGCGTTGTTAGAGATCCGTGGGATGAGCAGTTCTTC. It codes for CSVVRDPWDEQFF.

This clonotype was recorded a few times. The V and J genes are TRBV6-2 or TRBV6-3 and TRBJ2-5, with D tentatively TRBD1 (5 bases). Germline V CDR1 and CDR2: MNHEY, SVGEGT. The CDR3 extends over 13 amino acids. Trimming removed 7 bases from V and 5 bases from J, with 14 bases in between. The CDR3 protein is CASTQGLLETQYF. The CDR3 coding sequence is TGTGCCAGCACCCAGGGTTTATTGGAGACCCAGTACTTC.

This sequence joins TRBV12-3 or TRBV12-4 and TRBJ2-3; 7 bases are shared with TRBD2. The CDR3 covers 15 residues. V was clipped by 6 bases and J by 3 bases; unmatched bases: 9. CDR3 residues: CASSFGSGYTDTQYF. DNA of the CDR3: TGTGCCAGCAGCTTCGGTAGCGGGTATACAGATACGCAGTATTTT.

This chain links TRBV7-9 with TRBJ2-1, with TRBD2 matching over 7 bases. Trimming at V came to 5 bases and at J to 8 bases, leaving 9 bases not matched to a gene. From germline, CDR1 is SEHNR and CDR2 FQNEAQ (reference sequence). The length of the CDR3 is 14 residues. The CDR3 is CASSRTTGLHEQFF. The CDR3 DNA reads as TGTGCCAGCAGCAGGACCACGGGACTACATGAGCAGTTCTTC.

The gene calls are TRBV20-1 and TRBJ2-7; TRBD1 agrees at 8 bases. V shed 4 bases and J 3 bases; nucleotides not matched to a gene: 2. The CDR3 is 12 amino acids. CDR1 and CDR2 (germline): DFQATT, SNEGSKA (reference sequence). This chain's CDR3 is CSAIDRGYEQYF. The CDR3 coding sequence is TGCAGTGCTATTGACAGGGGCTACGAGCAGTACTTC.

The chain has TRBV6-1 and TRBJ2-7; D is perhaps TRBD1 or TRBD2 (5 bases each). In germline, CDR1 is MNHNS, CDR2 SASEGT. Trimming removed 8 bases at V and 2 bases at J, with 13 bases between. The CDR3 totals 13 residues. CDR3 DNA: TGTGCCAGCGGGGACCCCCCCGCCTACGAGCAGTACTTC. Its translation is CASGDPPAYEQYF.

The chain combines TRBV6-2 or TRBV6-3 with TRBJ1-4; 9 bases fit TRBD1. The V segment lost 8 bases and the J segment 7 bases; nucleotides outside the gene matches: 11. The CDR3 runs to 15 residues. Germline V gene sequence: CDR1 MNHEY, CDR2 SVGEGT. The DNA for the CDR3 is TGTGCCAGCGCGACCTTACAGGGGGCTGGTGAAAAACTGTTTTTT. Residues: CASATLQGAGEKLFF.

At least ten counts were recorded for this clonotype. CDR3 protein: CSASQETQYF. The CDR3 region has the DNA TGCAGTGCTAGTCAAGAGACCCAGTACTTC. V gene TRBV20-1 combines with J gene TRBJ2-5, with D hard to call. V was shortened by 3 bases and J by 2 bases, with 1 base between the two germline ends. CDR3 length: 10 amino acids. In germline, CDR1 is DFQATT, CDR2 SNEGSKA (reference sequence).